Listed below are T cell receptor beta chains from one sample, sequenced in a study of shared clonotypes between healthy human individuals. Here immunoSEQ multiplex PCR was the method, and the copy in TCRdb shows in-frame clones only, minus some. Here the sample spans some 2 million clones, about 95% being singletons. The sequencing input was naive CD8+ T cells sorted from blood. These receptors originate from a man younger than 35 in good health. The CDR3 runs from the conserved cysteine through the conserved F or W. The D gene is left open where the match is weak. Clone size appears in some rows only: once, few, many, or a class for an expanded clone.

CDR3 | DNA | length | J | size | D | V
CASSTSSSYEQYF | TGCGCCAGCAGTACTAGTAGCTCCTACGAGCAGTACTTC | 13 | TRBJ2-7 | NA | NA | TRBV4-1
CASPDRGTANEQFF | TGTGCCAGTCCCGACAGGGGTACGGCTAATGAGCAGTTCTTC | 14 | TRBJ2-1 | NA | TRBD1 | TRBV19
CASSLLSGQGNTGELFF | TGTGCCAGCAGCTTACTCTCGGGACAGGGTAATACCGGGGAGCTGTTTTTT | 17 | TRBJ2-2 | NA | TRBD1 | TRBV11-3
CASSVEFYNSPLHF | TGTGCCAGCAGCGTAGAGTTTTATAATTCACCCCTCCACTTT | 14 | TRBJ1-6 | NA | NA | TRBV9
CASTPPEGIGTDTQYF | TGTGCCAGCACCCCCCCCGAGGGGATCGGCACAGATACGCAGTATTTT | 16 | TRBJ2-3 | NA | NA | TRBV28
CASSPGTGNTGELFF | TGTGCCAGCAGCCCCGGGACAGGAAACACCGGGGAGCTGTTTTTT | 15 | TRBJ2-2 | NA | TRBD1 | TRBV11-2
CASSLDLNSPLHF | TGTGCCAGCAGCTTAGATCTGAATTCACCCCTCCACTTT | 13 | TRBJ1-6 | few | NA | TRBV11-2
CASSLVGTGKETQYF | TGTGCCAGCAGCTTAGTGGGGACAGGGAAAGAGACCCAGTACTTC | 15 | TRBJ2-5 | NA | TRBD1 | TRBV7-9
CASSLVGSQETQYF | TGTGCCAGCAGCTTAGTGGGCAGTCAAGAGACCCAGTACTTC | 14 | TRBJ2-5 | NA | NA | TRBV7-9
CASSGAVTDTQYF | TGTGCCAGCAGTGGAGCAGTCACAGATACGCAGTATTTT | 13 | TRBJ2-3 | NA | NA | TRBV2
CASRGAVLNSPLHF | TGTGCCAGCAGGGGGGCGGTTTTAAATTCACCCCTCCACTTT | 14 | TRBJ1-6 | NA | NA | TRBV7-4
CASSQVGGKDGELFF | TGCGCCAGCAGCCAAGTCGGGGGGAAGGACGGGGAGCTGTTTTTT | 15 | TRBJ2-2 | NA | TRBD2 | TRBV4-3
CASSVEQGEQFF | TGTGCCAGCAGCGTAGAGCAGGGTGAGCAGTTCTTC | 12 | TRBJ2-1 | once | NA | TRBV9
CSAGVLNTEAFF | TGCAGCGCCGGAGTATTAAACACTGAGGCTTTCTTT | 12 | TRBJ1-1 | few | NA | TRBV29-1
CASRGQANTEAFF | TGTGCCAGCAGGGGACAGGCAAACACTGAAGCTTTCTTT | 13 | TRBJ1-1 | few | TRBD1 | TRBV5-4
CASTPLGGYEQYF | TGTGCCAGCACCCCGTTAGGGGGGTACGAGCAGTACTTC | 13 | TRBJ2-7 | once | NA | TRBV28
CASSFPSGGANSYNEQFF | TGTGCCAGCAGTTTCCCTAGCGGGGGGGCCAATTCCTACAATGAGCAGTTCTTC | 18 | TRBJ2-1 | NA | TRBD2 | TRBV28
CATSRVTNPGEQYF | TGTGCCACCAGCAGAGTCACGAACCCCGGGGAGCAGTACTTC | 14 | TRBJ2-7 | NA | NA | TRBV15
CATSPAGGPYEQYF | TGTGCCACCTCCCCGGCAGGGGGCCCCTACGAGCAGTACTTC | 14 | TRBJ2-7 | NA | TRBD1 | TRBV19
CASSLTNTEAFF | TGTGCCAGCAGCTTAACAAACACTGAAGCTTTCTTT | 12 | TRBJ1-1 | NA | NA | TRBV13
CASSLSAGSSGYTF | TGTGCCAGCAGTTTATCCGCAGGGTCCAGCGGCTACACCTTC | 14 | TRBJ1-2 | NA | NA | TRBV28
CASSAEGYEQYF | TGTGCCAGCAGCGCCGAGGGGTACGAGCAGTACTTC | 12 | TRBJ2-7 | NA | NA | TRBV9
CALPGQLFYNEQFF | TGCGCCCTCCCGGGACAGCTATTCTACAATGAGCAGTTCTTC | 14 | TRBJ2-1 | NA | TRBD1 | TRBV4-1
CASSYDGTEAFF | TGTGCCAGCAGTTACGACGGAACTGAAGCTTTCTTT | 12 | TRBJ1-1 | NA | NA | TRBV6-5
CASNQVGADTQYF | TGCGCCAGCAACCAAGTTGGCGCAGATACGCAGTATTTT | 13 | TRBJ2-3 | NA | NA | TRBV4-1
CASSLGPSGGGYEQYF | TGTGCCAGCAGCTTGGGCCCGTCTGGGGGCGGCTACGAGCAGTACTTC | 16 | TRBJ2-7 | NA | NA | TRBV5-5
CASSLGQGLAYGYTF | TGTGCCAGCAGCTTAGGTCAGGGCTTGGCCTATGGCTACACCTTC | 15 | TRBJ1-2 | NA | NA | TRBV11-2
CASSLSEGLYEQYF | TGTGCCAGCAGCTTAAGCGAGGGGCTATACGAGCAGTACTTC | 14 | TRBJ2-7 | NA | NA | TRBV11-2
CARAPGEQYF | TGTGCCCGAGCTCCGGGCGAGCAGTACTTC | 10 | TRBJ2-7 | NA | NA | TRBV28
CASSLFTDHGYTF | TGTGCCAGCAGTTTATTTACAGATCATGGCTACACCTTC | 13 | TRBJ1-2 | once | NA | TRBV27
CASSLWSGRSYEQYF | TGTGCCAGCAGCTTGTGGTCAGGGCGGAGCTACGAGCAGTACTTC | 15 | TRBJ2-7 | NA | NA | TRBV5-5
CASSRGLAGVQETQYF | TGTGCCAGCAGTCGCGGACTAGCGGGGGTACAAGAGACCCAGTACTTC | 16 | TRBJ2-5 | NA | TRBD2 | TRBV28